What follows describes a single T cell receptor beta chain. These data belong to a study of T cell changes during pregnancy in multiple sclerosis. Trimming stripped 2 bases from V and 2 bases from J, with 13 bases between. The CDR3 consists of 16 residues. CDR1 and CDR2 from the germline V gene are MNHNS and SASEGT. The data were produced by immunoSEQ multiplex PCR, yet TCRdb's version contains in-frame clones alone and is incomplete. The profile shows about 11,000 clones, around 94% of them singletons. Source: CD4+ T cells from peripheral blood mononuclear cells, taken before pregnancy. The rearrangement joins TRBV6-1 to TRBJ1-3; weak D call: TRBD1 (6 bases). The TCR was taken from a female donor with multiple sclerosis, enrolled in a pregnancy study. The CDR3 DNA sequence: TGTGCCAGCAGTGAAAGTTGGGGGCGTCCTGGAAACACCATATATTTT. This codes for CASSESWGRPGNTIYF.